A single sample is the source of the 24 T cell receptor beta chains below, sequenced in a study of cytotoxic CD8 clonotypes in ibrutinib-treated CLL. Generated by immunoSEQ multiplex PCR, the TCRdb table keeps only in-frame clones and is missing some. Among more than 200,000 clones listed, about three quarters were seen once. The sample in question was PBMCs, obtained after 24 months of ibrutinib treatment. These receptors were taken from a human donor with chronic lymphocytic leukemia.

Only a few counts were recorded for this clone. This chain joins TRBV7-8 and TRBJ2-4; no reliable D call. Germline CDR1 and CDR2: SGHVS and FQNEAQ. This CDR3 has 11 residues. Trimming left V 5 bases short and J 5 bases short, with 4 bases between. The CDR3 DNA is TGTGCCAGCAGCGCCCAAAACATTCAGTACTTC. This encodes CASSAQNIQYF.

The rearrangement uses TRBV5-4 and TRBJ1-2; D perhaps matches TRBD1 (6 bases). The V gene lost 4 bases and the J gene lost 0 bases, with 16 bases spanning the gap. Germline V gene sequence: CDR1 SGHNT, CDR2 YYREEE (reference sequence). This CDR3 has 16 amino acids. In DNA form, the CDR3 reads TGTGCCAGCAGCCCTATGGGGGGCGCGTCTAACTATGGCTACACCTTC. It encodes CASSPMGGASNYGYTF.

J is TRBJ2-7 and V is TRBV18; TRBD2 matches at 9 bases. The CDR3 spans 14 residues. In germline, CDR1 is KGHSH, CDR2 LQKENI. V shed 4 bases and J 6 bases; nucleotides not matched to a gene: 7. The CDR3 protein is CASSLAGEGSEQYF. The CDR3 DNA reads as TGTGCCAGCTCACTAGCGGGAGAGGGCTCCGAGCAGTACTTC.

There are a few counts of this clone. The chain combines TRBV6-6 with TRBJ1-5; D is undetermined. In germline, CDR1 is MNHNY, CDR2 SVGAGI (reference sequence). The CDR3 is made up of 12 amino acids. The ends were cut back, 2 bases at V and 6 bases at J, with 5 bases in the middle. The CDR3 DNA sequence: TGTGCCAGCAGTTACCCCACTCAGCCCCAGCATTTT. Its protein product is CASSYPTQPQHF.

The rearrangement uses TRBV15 and TRBJ2-7; 10 nucleotides agree with TRBD2. The V gene's germline CDR1 is LNHNV and CDR2 YYDKDF (reference sequence). CDR3 size: 13 residues. Trimming at V came to 9 bases and at J to 3 bases, leaving 5 bases not matched to a gene. The CDR3 region is CATSPSGSYEQYF. In DNA form, the CDR3 reads TGTGCCACAAGCCCTAGCGGGAGCTACGAGCAGTACTTC.

A few counts support this clone. V gene TRBV7-3 combines with J gene TRBJ1-2; D not resolved. This CDR3 contains 16 residues. The V gene's germline CDR1 is SGHTA and CDR2 FQGTGA. V lost 9 bases and J lost 0, with 20 bases in between. The CDR3 here is CARNYDAGRANYGYTF. In DNA form, the CDR3 reads TGTGCCAGAAACTACGACGCGGGGAGGGCTAACTATGGCTACACCTTC.

Regarding this clone: A read error may produce the germline difference seen at one junction end. The chain recombines TRBV27 with TRBJ2-3; D possibly corresponds to TRBD1 (6 bases). Germline V gives CDR1 MNHEY, CDR2 SMNVEV (reference sequence). The CDR3 is 13 residues long. In nucleotides, the CDR3 is TGTGCCACTCAACAGGGAAGCATAGATACGCAGTATTTT. It codes for CATQQGSIDTQYF.

This rearrangement joins TRBV5-1 to TRBJ1-2; a possible D gene is TRBD1 (5 bases). The CDR3 consists of 12 residues. Trimming took 1 base from V and 7 from J, leaving 8 bases between them. Looked up from germline, CDR1 is SGHRS and CDR2 is YFSETQ. In DNA form, the CDR3 reads TGCGCCAGCAGCTTGAGAGGGACTGGCTACACCTTC. Its protein product is CASSLRGTGYTF.

The chain employs TRBV7-2 and TRBJ2-2; tentative D call: TRBD2 (5 bases). CDR1 is SGHTA, CDR2 FQGNSA, per germline. Trimming removed 5 bases at V and 6 bases at J, with 19 bases between. The CDR3 contains 16 residues. The chain's CDR3 is CASSPYFPGSSGELFF. The CDR3 nucleotides are TGTGCCAGCAGCCCGTATTTTCCGGGGTCCTCCGGGGAGCTGTTTTTT.

The chain links TRBV28 to TRBJ1-5, with a tentative D call TRBD1 (5 bases). This CDR3 has 16 residues. Trimming shortened V by 4 bases and J by 4 bases, and 17 bases separated the two germline ends. Germline V lookup: CDR1 MDHEN, CDR2 SYDVKM. CDR3: CASSSGTSSANQPQHF. CDR3 sequence (DNA): TGTGCCAGCAGTTCAGGGACGTCTTCGGCTAATCAGCCCCAGCATTTT.

The chain employs TRBV9 and TRBJ2-7; D may be TRBD1 (6 bases). Trimming took 7 bases from V and 4 from J, leaving 18 bases between them. The CDR3 totals 14 residues. Per the germline V gene, CDR1 is SGDLS and CDR2 is YYNGEE. The CDR3 sequence: CASGSGTKPYEQYF. CDR3 DNA sequence: TGTGCCAGCGGTTCCGGGACAAAACCTTACGAGCAGTACTTC.

The genes are TRBV28 and TRBJ2-5; no definite D call. V was shortened by 10 bases and J by 3 bases, with 12 bases between the two germline ends. Germline loops: CDR1 MDHEN, CDR2 SYDVKM. This CDR3 is built from 12 residues. The CDR3 here is CAIRGNEETQYF. The CDR3 DNA reads as TGTGCCATCCGTGGGAACGAAGAGACCCAGTACTTC.

This rearrangement joins TRBV11-3 to TRBJ1-1; 8 nucleotides line up with TRBD1. CDR3 size: 13 residues. Germline V gene sequence: CDR1 SGHNT, CDR2 YENEEA. Trimming at V came to 5 bases and at J to 5 bases, leaving 4 bases not matched to a gene. The chain's CDR3 is CASSQGAGTEAFF. The DNA for the CDR3 is TGTGCCAGCAGCCAGGGGGCGGGAACTGAAGCTTTCTTT.

This clone occurred once. V gene TRBV7-8 combines with J gene TRBJ2-3; 10 bases are a match to TRBD2. Per the germline V gene, CDR1 is SGHVS and CDR2 is FQNEAQ. J gave up 1 base and V 5 bases, and 3 bases lay outside the gene matches. The CDR3 spans 15 residues. CDR3 region: CASSIGTSGTDTQYF. CDR3 sequence (DNA): TGTGCCAGCAGCATTGGGACTAGCGGCACAGATACGCAGTATTTT.

This clone occurred a few times. V is TRBV5-1 and J is TRBJ1-3, with a weak D call TRBD1 (5 bases). Germline values: CDR1 SGHRS, CDR2 YFSETQ. Trimming shortened V by 3 bases and J by 0 bases, and 10 bases separated the two germline ends. The CDR3 totals 15 residues. The DNA of the CDR3 is TGCGCCAGCAGCTACGGGACTGACTCTGGAAACACCATATATTTT. Translating gives CASSYGTDSGNTIYF.

The rearrangement joins TRBV6-5 to TRBJ2-7; 11 nucleotides align to TRBD1. The J segment lost 7 bases and the V segment lost 0 bases, leaving 5 bases of the junction unmatched. The CDR3 contains 15 residues. The germline V gene encodes CDR1 MNHEY and CDR2 SVGAGI. The CDR3 spells CASSYSRTGGVEQYF. As DNA, the CDR3 is TGTGCCAGCAGTTACTCGAGGACAGGGGGCGTTGAGCAGTACTTC.

This clone was found a few times. This rearrangement joins TRBV5-1 to TRBJ2-3; 9 bases map to TRBD2. The ends lost 0 bases at V and 5 bases at J; junction bases unmatched: 4. CDR3 size: 15 residues. Germline CDR1 is SGHRS and CDR2 is YFSETQ. The DNA for the CDR3 is TGCGCCAGCAGCTTGGGCGCGGGAGGGAGAGATACGCAGTATTTT. It is translated as CASSLGAGGRDTQYF.

The V and J genes are TRBV7-8 and TRBJ2-7; D is undetermined. This CDR3 has 14 residues. Germline V CDR1 and CDR2: SGHVS, FQNEAQ. Between the trimmed V and J ends, which lost 5 bases and 5 bases, there was a span of 16 bases. Here the CDR3 DNA reads TGTGCCAGCAGCCCCCCCCTCCAAGGGCACGAGCAGTACTTC. Protein: CASSPPLQGHEQYF.

The genes are TRBV19 and TRBJ1-2, with TRBD1 identical over 8 bases. This CDR3 is 14 amino acids long. V lost 2 bases, J lost 8 bases, and 7 bases stayed unmatched. Germline CDR1 reads LNHDA; CDR2 reads SQIVND (reference sequence). The CDR3 sequence: CASSIQGADVGYTF. CDR3 DNA: TGTGCCAGTAGTATACAGGGGGCCGACGTGGGCTACACCTTC.

The CDR3 DNA is TGTGCCAGCAGTACAGGGTTGGGCAATGAGCAGTTCTTC. Translated: CASSTGLGNEQFF. The rearrangement links TRBV6-5 to TRBJ2-1, with D tentatively TRBD1 (6 bases). Germline CDR1 reads MNHEY; CDR2 reads SVGAGI. This CDR3 has 13 amino acids. The germline V and J ends were trimmed by 5 bases and 6 bases, with 11 bases remaining between them.

The rearrangement uses TRBV30 and TRBJ2-5; D is ambiguous. The CDR3 runs 14 residues. The V gene's germline CDR1 is GTSNPN and CDR2 SVGIG (reference sequence). V dropped 0 bases and J dropped 4 bases, with 12 bases sitting between them. The DNA of the CDR3 is TGTGCCTGGAGTGTACACCGGCTCTCAGAGACCCAGTACTTC. It yields the protein CAWSVHRLSETQYF.

The chain recombines TRBV27 with TRBJ2-3, with a possible D match to TRBD1 (5 bases). Trimming took off 5 bases at V and 6 bases at J, with 12 bases between the two ends. CDR3 length: 13 residues. The V gene's germline CDR1 is MNHEY and CDR2 SMNVEV (reference sequence). DNA for the CDR3: TGTGCCAGCAGTGTTCAGGGTGCGGATACGCAGTATTTT. It specifies CASSVQGADTQYF.

The rearrangement uses TRBV10-3 and TRBJ2-3; 8 nucleotides agree with TRBD1. The J segment lost 12 bases and the V segment lost 6 bases, leaving 5 bases of the junction unmatched. CDR3 length: 11 amino acids. CDR1 is ENHRY and CDR2 is SYGVKD in the germline V gene. CDR3 in DNA: TGTGCCATCAGAAGAGACAGGGGACAGTATTTT. Its translation is CAIRRDRGQYF.

This clone was seen only a few times. For the CDR3, the DNA is TGTGCCAGCAGCTTAGCTCCGGACCGGGAGCTGTTTTTT. Its translation: CASSLAPDRELFF. The chain combines TRBV11-3 with TRBJ2-2, with no clear D. The V and J ends lost 1 base and 9 bases respectively, with 9 bases between them. This CDR3 contains 13 residues. Germline V CDR1 and CDR2: SGHNT, YENEEA.